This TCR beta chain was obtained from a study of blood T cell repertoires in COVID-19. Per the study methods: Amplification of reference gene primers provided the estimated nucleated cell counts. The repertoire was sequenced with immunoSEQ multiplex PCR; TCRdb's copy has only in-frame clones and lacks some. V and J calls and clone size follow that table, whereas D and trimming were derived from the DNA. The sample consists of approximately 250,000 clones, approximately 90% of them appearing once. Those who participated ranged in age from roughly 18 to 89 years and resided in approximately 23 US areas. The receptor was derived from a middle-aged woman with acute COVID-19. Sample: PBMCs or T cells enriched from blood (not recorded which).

CDR3 protein: CASSGWGTLYGYTF. The CDR3 nucleotides are TGTGCCAGTAGTGGTTGGGGCACTTTGTATGGCTACACCTTC. The chain is built from TRBV19 and TRBJ1-2; possibly TRBD1 for D (5 bases). Germline V gene data show CDR1 as LNHDA and CDR2 as SQIVND (reference sequence). The V end lost 5 bases, the J end lost 5 bases, and 15 bases lay between the germline ends. The CDR3 has 14 residues.